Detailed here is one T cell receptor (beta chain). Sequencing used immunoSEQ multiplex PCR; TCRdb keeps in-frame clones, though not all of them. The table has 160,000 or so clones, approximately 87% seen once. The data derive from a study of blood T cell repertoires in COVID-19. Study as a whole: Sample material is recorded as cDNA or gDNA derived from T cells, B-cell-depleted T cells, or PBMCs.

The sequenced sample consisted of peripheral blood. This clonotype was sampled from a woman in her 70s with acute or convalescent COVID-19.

The CDR3 region is CASSVQEQETQYF. The CDR3 DNA reads as TGTGCCAGCAGTGTACAGGAACAAGAGACCCAGTACTTC. V is TRBV2 and J is TRBJ2-5; D may be TRBD1 (5 bases). The CDR3 totals 13 residues. Per germline, CDR1 SNHLY and CDR2 FYNNEI. The V end was cut by 4 bases, the J end by 2 bases, with 8 bases between.